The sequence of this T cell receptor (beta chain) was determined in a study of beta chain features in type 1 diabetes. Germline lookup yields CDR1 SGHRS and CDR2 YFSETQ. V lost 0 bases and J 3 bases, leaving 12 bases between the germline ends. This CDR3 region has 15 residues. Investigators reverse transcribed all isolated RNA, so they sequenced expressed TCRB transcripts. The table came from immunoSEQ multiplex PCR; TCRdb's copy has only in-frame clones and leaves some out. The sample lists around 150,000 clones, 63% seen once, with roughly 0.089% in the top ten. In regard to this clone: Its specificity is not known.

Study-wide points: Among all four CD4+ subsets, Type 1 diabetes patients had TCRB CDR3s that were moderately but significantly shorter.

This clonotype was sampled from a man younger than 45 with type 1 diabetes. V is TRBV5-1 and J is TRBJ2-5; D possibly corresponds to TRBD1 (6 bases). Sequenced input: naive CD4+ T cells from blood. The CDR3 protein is CASSLVVGTKETQYF. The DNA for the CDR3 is TGCGCCAGCAGCTTGGTTGTAGGGACAAAAGAGACCCAGTACTTC. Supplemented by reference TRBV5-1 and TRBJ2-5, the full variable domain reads KAGVTQTPRYLIKTRGQQVTLSCSPISGHRSVSWYQQTPGQGLQFLFEYFSETQRNKGNFPGRFSGRQFSNSRSEMNVSTLELGDSALYLCASSLVVGTKETQYFGPGTRLLVL.